This T cell receptor (beta chain) emerged from a study of CD8+ T cells in alopecia areata. Extracted RNA was reverse transcribed into cDNA, the sequencing template. Profiled with immunoSEQ multiplex PCR; TCRdb holds only in-frame clones, not every one. The data contain 150,000 to 200,000 clones, 55% of them singletons. PBMCs, the starting material, were the source of sorted CD4+ and CD8+ T cells. Findings of the study overall: TCR sharing was clearer in mice than between patients, perhaps partly owing to patient HLA diversity.

To note about this clone: Its specificity is unknown.

Germline assignment: CDR1 SGHVS and CDR2 FQNEAQ. CDR3 length equals 14 residues. V gave up 5 bases and J gave up 5 bases; unmatched junction bases: 5. This TCR was sampled from a human donor in good health. Sample: CD4+ T cells sorted from blood. This chain uses TRBV7-8 with TRBJ2-1; 8 bases agree with TRBD1. The CDR3: CASSTRDRNNEQFF. The CDR3 DNA follows: TGTGCCAGCAGCACCCGGGACAGGAACAATGAGCAGTTCTTC. Based on the CDR3 plus reference TRBV7-8 and TRBJ2-1, the full variable domain is GAGVSQSPRYKVAKRGQDVALRCDPISGHVSLFWYQQALGQGPEFLTYFQNEAQLDKSGLPSDRFFAERPEGSVSTLKIQRTQQEDSAVYLCASSTRDRNNEQFFGPGTRLTVL.